What follows is one T cell receptor (beta chain) and its context. In this sample, this clone turned up a few times. It has no known antigen specificity. Per-nucleotide qualities are absent, and no much larger clonotype sits a single base away. This record comes from a study of T cell responses to AZD1222 COVID-19 vaccine (dated by TCRdb to the early 2020s). Notes on the research overall: Because spike-specific TCR depth and breadth did not differ between the two schedules, AZD1222 recipients who got a second dose at roughly 4 weeks were pooled with those who got a second dose at roughly 12 weeks. Trial participants were enrolled by age into 18-55, 56-69 and 70-plus year subgroups, with 148, 28 and 57 TCR-sequenced participants respectively. TCR sequencing covered some 250 trial participants: 200 to 210 given two doses of AZD1222 and 26 given two doses of MenACWY control vaccine.

According to the study, the label for this sample's time point signals: baseline before first vaccination. The vaccinee samples were drawn from two UK trials, COV001 and COV002, one of which was a single-blind randomized controlled phase 2/3 trial testing AZD1222 (ChAdOx1 nCoV-19) in healthy adults. For TCRbeta chain sequencing, PBMC samples were collected from trial participants at day 0 and at day 28 after the second dose. Relative to germline, V is 6 bases shorter and J is 3 bases shorter, with 15 bases between their ends. Looking up the germline V gene yields CDR1 MNHEY and CDR2 SVGAGI. There are 15 amino acids in the CDR3, from cysteine to phenylalanine inclusive. The retained sequence is limited to the CDR3, 45 bases, with the frame set at the first base. Study-wide conclusions, independent of this receptor: Epitopes outside the regions mutated in the B.1.351 and B.1.1.7 variants were reportedly recognized by nearly half of the unique spike-specific TCRs. Participants were mostly white British and included more females than males, and it was suggested by the authors that clonal diversity may have been underestimated. Conclusions about previously exposed vaccinees are limited because only six or seven AZD1222 recipients were SARS-CoV-2 seropositive at baseline. Because no day 14 peak-response samples were available, the repertoires could be characterized only after the peak T cell response. In the small 56-69-year group, the increase in depth fell short of significance, most likely because of low power. After two AZD1222 doses, spike-specific TCR breadth and depth were significantly higher than at day 0 and than in MenACWY recipients. CD4 TCRs associated with the vaccine covered the entire spike protein, and the dominant responses were in regions 160-218 and 743-854.

The CDR3 regions of human TCRbeta chains were subjected to immunosequencing. The study's processing was this. Repertoire TCRs were checked for matches against a reference library of SARS-CoV-2-specific TCRs that had been generated using the MIRA antigen-specificity platform. Breadth was defined as the fraction of unique TCRs that were SARS-CoV-2-associated. Depth was defined as the fraction of total T cells that were SARS-CoV-2-associated. Using the MIRA data, each spike-specific TCR was mapped to the spike region that the TCR reacts to and placed in a CD4 or CD8 class. Log10-transformed breadth and depth values were compared by one-way ANOVA with Sidak's multiple comparisons tests. Held by TCRdb, this immuneACCESS table contains in-frame sequences only and omits some clones. Under half of the omission traces to an unresolved V gene where checked; the cause of the rest is unknown. V and J calls plus clone size are reproduced from that table; the DNA served to infer D and trimming. This sample has about 100,000 clones in its table, and roughly 90% of those were observed once. The ten largest clones add up to less than 3.5% of the sample.

This TCR came from an adult in good health. This specimen consisted of peripheral blood, obtained on day 0 of AZD1222 vaccination. The chain is made from TRBV6-5 and TRBJ1-5; matching of 5 bases hints at TRBD1 as the D gene. The nucleotide sequence is TGTGCCAGCAGGATAGAGCGGGGCTACAATCAGCCCCAGCATTTT. This encodes CASRIERGYNQPQHF.